This T cell receptor (beta chain) was obtained from a study of cytomegalovirus exposure and HLA in healthy donors. The PCR ran on 60 Vbeta and 13 Jbeta primers. Measured with immunoSEQ multiplex PCR; TCRdb has only the in-frame clones, and not every one. The sample shows more than 90,000 clones, about 79% of them seen only once. This clone was counted a few times. Trimming stripped 0 bases from V and 4 bases from J, with 12 bases between. The CDR3 consists of 15 residues. Germline V gives CDR1 LNHDA, CDR2 SQIVND (reference sequence). The rearrangement links TRBV19 to TRBJ1-2, with D unresolved. The sequenced material came from PBMCs. This receptor was taken from a young woman in good health and CMV-seropositive. CDR3 DNA: TGTGCCAGTAGTATAGATCATCCAGGCCCCTATGGCTACACCTTC. This gives the protein CASSIDHPGPYGYTF.